The rows below give T cell receptor beta chains drawn from one sample of a study of shared clonotypes between healthy human individuals. Sequencing used immunoSEQ multiplex PCR; TCRdb keeps in-frame clones, though not all of them. The data show about 2 million clones, over 85% seen once. The specimen was naive CD8+ T cells sorted from blood. The receptors here all came from a man aged 18 to 29 in good health. CDR3s include the opening cysteine and the closing phenylalanine or tryptophan. Each record gives: J gene, V gene, clone size, CDR3 length, D gene, CDR3 protein, CDR3 DNA. The D gene is left open where the match is weak. Clone size appears in some rows only: once, few, many, or a class for an expanded clone.

>TRBJ1-2|TRBV7-6|once|13|-
CASSPDSHYGYTF
TGTGCCAGCAGCCCGGACAGCCACTATGGCTACACCTTC
>TRBJ2-5|TRBV7-2|-|14|-
CASSFLRAQETQYF
TGTGCCAGCAGCTTTTTGCGGGCGCAAGAGACCCAGTACTTC
>TRBJ2-7|TRBV30|-|13|TRBD2
CAWRASGSYEQYF
TGTGCCTGGAGGGCTAGCGGGAGCTACGAGCAGTACTTC
>TRBJ2-1|TRBV13|-|16|TRBD2
CASSLKAGGIYNEQFF
TGTGCCAGCAGCTTAAAAGCGGGAGGGATTTACAATGAGCAGTTCTTC
>TRBJ1-3|TRBV6-1|-|16|TRBD1
CASSEFHRGLGNTIYF
TGTGCCAGCAGTGAATTCCACAGGGGGCTCGGAAACACCATATATTTT
>TRBJ2-7|TRBV2|-|15|TRBD2
CASSVIREGFDEQYF
TGTGCCAGCAGTGTGATACGGGAGGGCTTCGACGAGCAGTACTTC
>TRBJ2-7|TRBV27|-|14|-
CASSPRTGLGEQYF
TGTGCCAGCAGTCCCCGGACGGGTCTTGGCGAGCAGTACTTC
>TRBJ1-5|TRBV19|-|16|-
CASSMSSDTSNQPQHF
TGTGCCAGTAGTATGTCGTCGGACACTAGCAATCAGCCCCAGCATTTT
>TRBJ2-5|TRBV6-5|-|14|TRBD1
CASSWTGGQETQYF
TGTGCCAGCAGTTGGACAGGGGGCCAAGAGACCCAGTACTTC
>TRBJ2-5|TRBV29-1|-|12|-
CSVEGGQETQYF
TGCAGCGTTGAGGGGGGACAAGAGACCCAGTACTTC
>TRBJ1-2|TRBV29-1|-|12|-
CSVVGTNYGYTF
TGCAGCGTTGTAGGCACTAACTATGGCTACACCTTC
>TRBJ2-7|TRBV4-1|-|16|-
CASSPQKGASLYEQYF
TGCGCCAGCAGCCCCCAAAAAGGAGCTTCCCTCTACGAGCAGTACTTC
>TRBJ2-7|TRBV5-4|few|11|-
CASSQGYEQYF
TGTGCCAGCAGCCAGGGTTACGAGCAGTACTTC
>TRBJ1-1|TRBV11-1|-|16|-
CASSPSRGGVDTEAFF
TGTGCCAGCAGCCCCTCGAGGGGCGGTGTCGACACTGAAGCTTTCTTT
>TRBJ1-2|TRBV5-1|-|15|-
CASSLGDWSNYGYTF
TGCGCCAGCAGCTTGGGGGACTGGAGTAACTATGGCTACACCTTC
>TRBJ1-2|TRBV14|-|18|-
CASSQDSLSTGGVYGYTF
TGTGCCAGCAGCCAAGATTCCCTCTCGACAGGCGGAGTTTATGGCTACACCTTC
>TRBJ1-2|TRBV9|-|12|-
CASSGGFIGYTF
TGTGCCAGCAGCGGAGGTTTTATCGGCTACACCTTC
>TRBJ2-2|TRBV6-5|-|12|TRBD1
CASTGETGELFF
TGTGCCAGTACAGGGGAAACCGGGGAGCTGTTTTTT
>TRBJ1-1|TRBV5-1|-|15|-
CASSVTGNMNTEAFF
TGCGCCAGCAGCGTTACAGGCAATATGAACACTGAAGCTTTCTTT
>TRBJ1-3|TRBV29-1|-|11|-
CSVTTGNTIYF
TGCAGCGTTACCACGGGAAACACCATATATTTT
>TRBJ2-1|TRBV7-9|-|12|-
CASSRVYNEQFF
TGTGCCAGCAGCCGGGTTTACAATGAGCAGTTCTTC
>TRBJ2-3|TRBV9|-|16|TRBD2
CASSDGLAGHTDTQYF
TGTGCCAGCAGCGACGGACTAGCGGGCCACACAGATACGCAGTATTTT
>TRBJ1-5|TRBV2|-|15|-
CASSGTSYSNQPQHF
TGTGCCAGCAGTGGGACGTCTTATAGCAATCAGCCCCAGCATTTT
>TRBJ1-3|TRBV7-9|-|16|-
CASSLDGGLSGNTIYF
TGTGCCAGCAGCTTGGACGGAGGCCTCTCTGGAAACACCATATATTTT
>TRBJ2-2|TRBV9|-|12|-
CASSVGEGELFF
TGTGCCAGCAGCGTAGGAGAGGGCGAACTGTTTTTT
>TRBJ1-2|TRBV2|few|15|-
CASRGAGVDHYGYTF
TGTGCCAGCAGGGGCGCCGGCGTAGACCACTATGGCTACACCTTC
>TRBJ2-1|TRBV7-9|-|14|-
CASSAGPSYNEQFF
TGTGCCAGCAGCGCGGGACCCTCCTACAATGAGCAGTTCTTC
>TRBJ2-7|TRBV19|-|15|TRBD2
CASSIIGLAGYEQYF
TGTGCCAGTAGTATAATAGGACTAGCAGGTTACGAGCAGTACTTC
>TRBJ2-7|TRBV5-1|-|15|TRBD1
CASSDRDRARYEQYF
TGCGCCAGCAGCGACCGGGACAGGGCTCGCTACGAGCAGTACTTC
>TRBJ1-4|TRBV28|once|15|-
CASSSGTFNNEKLFF
TGTGCCAGCAGTTCCGGGACGTTTAATAATGAAAAACTGTTTTTT
>TRBJ2-1|TRBV11-2|-|16|TRBD2
CASSLEVAGPYNEQFF
TGTGCCAGCAGCTTAGAAGTAGCGGGACCCTACAATGAGCAGTTCTTC
>TRBJ1-6|TRBV27|-|14|-
CASSFVGRIPALHF
TGTGCCAGCAGTTTTGTTGGACGGATTCCGGCCCTCCACTTT
>TRBJ2-2|TRBV5-1|-|15|-
CASRTGGAMTGELFF
TGCGCCAGCAGGACCGGGGGCGCAATGACCGGGGAGCTGTTTTTT
>TRBJ1-6|TRBV19|-|16|-
CASSIERYGLNSPLHF
TGTGCCAGTAGTATAGAGAGGTACGGATTGAATTCACCCCTCCACTTT
>TRBJ1-2|TRBV10-3|-|15|-
CASQALEDSVYGYTF
TGTGCCTCCCAAGCCCTCGAAGACAGCGTCTATGGCTACACCTTC
>TRBJ2-7|TRBV5-6|-|14|-
CASSWGMGEYEQYF
TGTGCCAGCAGCTGGGGAATGGGCGAGTACGAGCAGTACTTC
>TRBJ2-1|TRBV5-4|-|16|TRBD2
CASIDESGSSYNEQFF
TGTGCCAGCATCGACGAAAGCGGGAGTTCCTACAATGAGCAGTTCTTC
>TRBJ1-6|TRBV2|few|14|-
CASRIGTGNSPLHF
TGTGCCAGCAGAATTGGGACCGGGAATTCACCCCTCCACTTT
>TRBJ2-7|TRBV5-1|-|16|TRBD2
CASSLAGSGSFHEQYF
TGCGCCAGCAGCTTGGCCGGTAGCGGGAGTTTTCACGAGCAGTACTTC
>TRBJ2-7|TRBV11-2|-|14|-
CASSLVTGPYEQYF
TGTGCCAGCAGCTTAGTAACAGGGCCCTACGAGCAGTACTTC
>TRBJ2-7|TRBV7-9|-|13|TRBD2
CASRREGVAEQYF
TGTGCCAGCAGGCGGGAGGGGGTTGCCGAGCAGTACTTC
>TRBJ1-5|TRBV19|-|16|TRBD1
CASSTPEQGVDQPQHF
TGTGCCAGTAGTACCCCGGAACAGGGGGTGGATCAGCCCCAGCATTTT
>TRBJ1-2|TRBV5-5|-|13|-
CASSLEREAGYTF
TGTGCCAGCAGCTTGGAGAGGGAGGCTGGCTACACCTTC
>TRBJ2-1|TRBV6-1|-|15|-
CASSEATTGYNEQFF
TGTGCCAGCAGTGAAGCTACGACAGGATACAATGAGCAGTTCTTC
>TRBJ2-7|TRBV4-1|-|18|TRBD2
CASSQEISPLAGGYEQYF
TGCGCCAGCAGCCAAGAAATTTCCCCCCTAGCGGGGGGATACGAGCAGTACTTC